The T cell receptor (beta chain) described here comes from a study of T cell responses to AZD1222 COVID-19 vaccine. Study-wide findings and caveats: Spike regions recognized by vaccine-associated CD4 TCRs spanned the protein, led by 160-218 and 743-854. The study identified only a handful of AZD1222 recipients as seropositive at baseline.

This CDR3 is 16 amino acids long. Germline V gene lookup returns CDR1 SGHTA and CDR2 FQGNSA. V was cut by 5 bases and J by 2 bases, with 13 bases left in between. Profiling relied on immunoSEQ multiplex PCR, and the TCRdb table lists in-frame clones only, not all of them. The sample carries some 96,000 clones, around 89% recorded once. On this clone itself: The antigen is undetermined.

The chain couples TRBV7-2 to TRBJ2-6; D is undetermined. The input for sequencing was peripheral blood, taken on day 0 of AZD1222 vaccination. The receptor was isolated from an adult in good health. DNA of the CDR3: TGTGCCAGCAGCCCCCGAGATCCTGCTGGGGCCAACGTCCTGACTTTC. Translating gives CASSPRDPAGANVLTF.